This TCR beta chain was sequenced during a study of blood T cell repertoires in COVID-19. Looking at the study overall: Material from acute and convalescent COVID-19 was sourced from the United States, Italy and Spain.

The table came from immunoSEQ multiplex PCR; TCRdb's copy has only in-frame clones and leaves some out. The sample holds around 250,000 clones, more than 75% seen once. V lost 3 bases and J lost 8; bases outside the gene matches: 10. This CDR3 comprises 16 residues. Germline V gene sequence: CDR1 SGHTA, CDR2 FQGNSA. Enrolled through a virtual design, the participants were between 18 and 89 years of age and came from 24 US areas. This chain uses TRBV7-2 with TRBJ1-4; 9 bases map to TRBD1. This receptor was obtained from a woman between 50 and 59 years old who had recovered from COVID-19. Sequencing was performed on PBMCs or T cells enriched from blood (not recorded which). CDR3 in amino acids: CASSLDTGGLGEKLFF. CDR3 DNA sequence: TGTGCCAGCAGCTTGGACACAGGGGGCTTGGGGGAAAAACTGTTTTTT.